A selection of T cell receptor beta chains follows, all from one sample in a study of siplizumab effects on memory and regulatory T cells. Some clones are missing from TCRdb's copy, which holds only in-frame ones; the method was immunoSEQ multiplex PCR. The repertoire has approximately 94,000 clones, less than 95% of them found once; the top ten carry approximately 1.3%. The material sequenced was non-Treg CD4+ T cells sorted from blood. Receptors originate from a human donor in good health. The CDR3 runs from the conserved cysteine through the conserved F or W. D genes are given only for firm matches. Part of the rows lack a size; the others show once, few, many or a class for expanded clones.

v_gene	j_gene	abundance	d_gene	CDR3nt	CDR3aa
TRBV2	TRBJ1-6	-	-	TGTGCCAGCAGCTCCCGACAGGTTATGTATAATTCACCCCTCCACTTT	CASSSRQVMYNSPLHF
TRBV28	TRBJ2-1	-	-	TGTGCCAGCAGTTTCGCGGGAATTAACTACAATGAGCAGTTCTTC	CASSFAGINYNEQFF
TRBV28	TRBJ2-7	-	TRBD1	TGTGCCAGCACCAGGGGACAAGGGGGCCGGGAGCAGTACTTC	CASTRGQGGREQYF
TRBV18	TRBJ1-3	-	-	TGTGCCAGCTCACCAGAGGCAGCCCTCTCTGGAAACACCATATATTTT	CASSPEAALSGNTIYF
TRBV6-6	TRBJ2-1	-	TRBD2	TGTGCCAGCAGTTACCGGACTAGCGGGCTCGGGGAGCAGTTCTTC	CASSYRTSGLGEQFF
TRBV7-3	TRBJ2-2	-	-	TGTGCCAGCAGCTCCCGGGGTGATTACACCGGGGAGCTGTTTTTT	CASSSRGDYTGELFF
TRBV19	TRBJ2-2	-	TRBD2	TGTGCCAGTACATCCCTCGTCGGGCTAGCGGGGTCCGGGGAGCTGTTTTTT	CASTSLVGLAGSGELFF
TRBV6-5	TRBJ2-7	-	TRBD1	TGTGCCAGCAGTCCCGGGACAGGGGGCCGCTACGAGCAGTACTTC	CASSPGTGGRYEQYF
TRBV5-1	TRBJ2-1	-	-	TGCGCCAGCAGCCCCCCCCGGACAGACGATGAGCAGTTCTTC	CASSPPRTDDEQFF
TRBV5-4	TRBJ1-6	once	TRBD1	TGTGCCAGCAGCTTGGGAGGGGGCGCGGATTCACCCCTCCACTTT	CASSLGGGADSPLHF
TRBV28	TRBJ1-1	-	TRBD1	TGTGCCAGCAGTGGAGGGGGCGGCGCTGAAGCTTTCTTT	CASSGGGGAEAFF
TRBV27	TRBJ2-7	-	-	TGTGCCAGCAGTTTATCCCCCTTGGACTACGCGCATTTGTACGAGCAGTACTTC	CASSLSPLDYAHLYEQYF
TRBV19	TRBJ2-1	-	TRBD2	TGTGCCAGTAGCGTAGGACTAGATGGCAATGAGCAGTTCTTC	CASSVGLDGNEQFF
TRBV19	TRBJ1-2	-	-	TGTGCCAGTAGTTCACAGGGCGGCTATGGCTACACCTTC	CASSSQGGYGYTF
TRBV5-6	TRBJ2-1	-	TRBD2	TGTGCCAGCAGCTTAATTTTCGGGAGGGGGAATGAGCAGTTCTTC	CASSLIFGRGNEQFF
TRBV19	TRBJ2-3	-	-	TGTGCCAGTAGTACTACCGGGACGTCGCCCACAGATACGCAGTATTTT	CASSTTGTSPTDTQYF
TRBV19	TRBJ2-7	-	-	TGTGCCAGTAGTACGGGGGACAAACTCTACGAGCAGTACTTC	CASSTGDKLYEQYF
TRBV2	TRBJ2-7	-	TRBD2	TGTGCCAGCACTAGCGGGAGCTACGAGCAGTACTTC	CASTSGSYEQYF
TRBV19	TRBJ2-1	-	-	TGTGCCAGTAGTAACACCCGTATTTCGAACAATGAGCAGTTCTTC	CASSNTRISNNEQFF
TRBV6-1	TRBJ2-6	-	-	TGTGCCAGCAGTGTGGCTGGGGCCAACGTCCTGACTTTC	CASSVAGANVLTF
TRBV6-4	TRBJ2-3	-	-	TGTGCCAGCAGTGCAGGGATCCTCACAGATACGCAGTATTTT	CASSAGILTDTQYF
TRBV5-8	TRBJ1-1	-	-	TGTGCCAGCAGCCAAGGTGACGGTATGGCTTTCTTT	CASSQGDGMAFF
TRBV6-5	TRBJ1-1	-	-	TGTGCCAGCTCCCTTTGGACTGAAGCTTTCTTT	CASSLWTEAFF
TRBV10-1	TRBJ2-1	-	TRBD2	TGCGCCAGCCCCACGGGGAGGGAAACCAATGAGCAGTTCTTC	CASPTGRETNEQFF
TRBV5-1	TRBJ2-7	-	TRBD2	TGCGCCAGCAGCTCAGTTAGCGGGAAATCCTACGAGCAGTACTTC	CASSSVSGKSYEQYF
TRBV18	TRBJ2-5	-	TRBD2	TGTGCCAGCTCACCTCCGGGAGGGCCAACGCAAGAGACCCAGTACTTC	CASSPPGGPTQETQYF
TRBV4-1	TRBJ2-7	-	TRBD1	TGCGCCAGCAGCCAGAGGGACAGGGAAAGTGGCGAGCAGTACTTC	CASSQRDRESGEQYF
TRBV7-2	TRBJ2-1	-	TRBD2	TGTGCCAGCGGGAGGGAGGGATCAGCCAATGAGCAGTTCTTC	CASGREGSANEQFF
TRBV7-8	TRBJ2-7	-	-	TGTGCCAGCAGCTTAGCGGGAGATCCTTCCTACGAGCAGTACTTC	CASSLAGDPSYEQYF
TRBV4-1	TRBJ1-5	-	-	TGCGCCAGCAGCCATCCCACGGGCCCACATCAGCCCCAGCATTTT	CASSHPTGPHQPQHF
TRBV14	TRBJ1-1	few	-	TGTGCCAGCAGCCAATCGACACGGACTGAAGCTTTCTTT	CASSQSTRTEAFF
TRBV28	TRBJ2-5	-	TRBD2	TGTGCCAGCAGTTTAAGGACTAGCGGACTTCCAGAGACCCAGTACTTC	CASSLRTSGLPETQYF
TRBV15	TRBJ2-2	-	-	TGTGCCACCAGCAGAGGAGGGAACACCGGGGAGCTGTTTTTT	CATSRGGNTGELFF
TRBV9	TRBJ1-2	-	-	TGTGCCAGCAGCGTAGGACAGCTCTATGGCTACACCTTC	CASSVGQLYGYTF
TRBV2	TRBJ2-7	-	TRBD2	TGTGCCAGCACAGAGAGGGAGGGCCCCTACGAGCAGTACTTC	CASTEREGPYEQYF
TRBV14	TRBJ1-1	-	-	TGTGCCAGCAGCCCGAATATCTTGTATTCTGAAGCTTTCTTT	CASSPNILYSEAFF
TRBV14	TRBJ2-7	-	TRBD2	TGTGCCAGCAGCCTGACTAGCGGGAGCTACCAATCTACTCGGGAGCAGTACTTC	CASSLTSGSYQSTREQYF
TRBV18	TRBJ2-5	-	-	TGTGCCAGCTCACCATCTCAACAAGAGACCCAGTACTTC	CASSPSQQETQYF
TRBV2	TRBJ2-4	-	-	TGTGCCAGCAGTGATGTTGGGGGAGCCAAAAACATTCAGTACTTC	CASSDVGGAKNIQYF
TRBV4-2	TRBJ1-5	-	-	TGTGCCAGCAGCCAAGATTGGCTCACCAATCAGCCCCAGCATTTT	CASSQDWLTNQPQHF
TRBV4-1	TRBJ2-3	-	TRBD1	TGCGCCAGCAGCCAGGGGAGGACAGGGAGTGTGGATACGCAGTATTTT	CASSQGRTGSVDTQYF
TRBV10-3	TRBJ2-2	-	-	TGTGCCATCAGTGAGAACCGGCTAGCGAACCCGAACACCGGGGAGCTGTTTTTT	CAISENRLANPNTGELFF